A selection of T cell receptor beta chains follows, all from one sample in a study of blood T cells in healthy people across ages. TCRdb itself ran the 5' RACE reads through MiXCR, one entry per CDR3 protein. This sample has approximately 600,000 distinct CDR3 sequences, with around 54% found just once. Sequencing was done on a sample of blood. These receptor sequences come from a man aged 60-69 years in good health. The CDR3 runs from the conserved cysteine through the conserved F or W. The order of the fields is clone size, J gene, V gene, D gene, CDR3 protein, CDR3 DNA. The D gene is left open where the match is weak. A row's size may be missing; if present it is once, few, many or a size class.

NA	TRBJ2-3	TRBV4-3	NA	CASSPGQVGDTQYF	TGCGCCAGCAGCCCCGGTCAAGTCGGGGATACGCAGTATTTT
few	TRBJ2-1	TRBV7-2	NA	CASTNGVENEQFF	TGTGCCAGCACCAACGGCGTGGAGAATGAGCAGTTCTTC
NA	TRBJ2-3	TRBV7-2	NA	CASSLGWQDTQYF	TGTGCCAGCAGCTTAGGTTGGCAAGATACGCAGTATTTT
many	TRBJ2-7	TRBV11-2	TRBD1	CASSRQGLYEQYF	TGTGCCAGCAGCCGACAGGGGCTGTACGAGCAGTACTTC
NA	TRBJ2-7	TRBV29-1	NA	CSVEDTQGYEQYF	TGCAGCGTTGAAGATACACAGGGCTACGAGCAGTACTTC
few	TRBJ2-7	TRBV7-6	TRBD2	CASSLRTSGGPSDEQYF	TGTGCCAGCAGCCTCCGGACTAGCGGGGGGCCTAGTGACGAGCAGTACTTC
few	TRBJ2-5	TRBV3-1	NA	CASGTPVGQETQYF	TGTGCCAGCGGGACCCCGGTGGGTCAAGAGACCCAGTACTTC
NA	TRBJ2-4	TRBV27	NA	CASSLWGDLTKNIRYF	TGTGCCAGCAGTTTATGGGGGGACCTAACCAAAAACATTCGGTACTTC
NA	TRBJ2-6	TRBV3-1	TRBD1	CASSQERRQGTGANVLTF	TGTGCCAGCAGCCAAGAAAGGAGACAGGGGACCGGGGCCAACGTCCTGACTTTC
NA	TRBJ1-1	TRBV6-6	NA	CASRYAGNTEAFF	TGTGCCAGCAGGTACGCAGGGAACACTGAAGCTTTCTTT
NA	TRBJ2-1	TRBV3-1	NA	CAGSHRGGSYKEQFF	TGTGCCGGCAGCCACCGCGGGGGCTCCTACAAGGAGCAGTTCTTC
few	TRBJ2-2	TRBV6-1	TRBD1	CASSELDRGTGELFF	TGTGCCAGCAGTGAATTGGACAGGGGAACCGGGGAGCTGTTTTTT
once	TRBJ2-3	TRBV3-1	NA	CASSQEGGVRDTQYF	TGTGCCAGCAGCCAAGAAGGAGGCGTTAGGGATACGCAGTATTTT
NA	TRBJ1-4	TRBV20-1	NA	CSARDPGAAAEKLFF	TGCAGTGCTAGAGATCCCGGGGCGGCCGCCGAAAAACTGTTTTTT
NA	TRBJ1-2	TRBV5-1	NA	CASSLEGKPLGYTF	TGCGCCAGCAGCTTGGAAGGGAAACCGCTTGGCTACACCTTC
NA	TRBJ2-5	TRBV5-4	NA	CASSLKLAQETQYF	TGTGCCAGCAGCTTGAAACTAGCTCAAGAGACCCAGTACTTC
NA	TRBJ2-2	TRBV12-3/TRBV12-4	TRBD1	CASSDRDSGELFF	TGTGCCAGCAGTGACAGGGATTCCGGGGAGCTGTTTTTT
once	TRBJ1-1	TRBV18	NA	CASSPRGWTEAFF	TGTGCCAGCTCCCCGAGGGGTTGGACTGAAGCTTTCTTT
few	TRBJ2-5	TRBV7-2	TRBD2	CASSLVSTSGARGTQYF	TGTGCCAGCAGCTTAGTTTCGACTAGCGGGGCAAGAGGGACCCAGTACTTC
NA	TRBJ2-7	TRBV29-1	TRBD2	CSVPFGLAGGHSYEQYF	TGCAGCGTTCCCTTCGGCCTAGCGGGGGGGCACTCCTACGAGCAGTACTTC
NA	TRBJ2-7	TRBV6-6	NA	CASSYSMDYLSYNEQYF	TGTGCCAGCAGTTACTCTATGGACTATCTCTCCTACAATGAGCAGTACTTC
NA	TRBJ1-4	TRBV7-9	TRBD1	CASSPGDSPNEKLFF	TGTGCCAGCAGCCCCGGGGACAGTCCGAATGAAAAACTGTTTTTT
NA	TRBJ1-2	TRBV25-1	TRBD1	CASSNPGQHYGYTF	TGTGCCAGCAGTAATCCGGGACAGCACTATGGCTACACCTTC
NA	TRBJ2-1	TRBV11-2	NA	CASSSTWGANEQFF	TGTGCCAGCAGCTCGACTTGGGGAGCCAATGAGCAGTTCTTC
NA	TRBJ1-2	TRBV5-1	TRBD1	CASSWTGSLDGYTF	TGCGCCAGCAGCTGGACAGGGAGTCTGGATGGCTACACCTTC
NA	TRBJ2-5	TRBV10-3	TRBD2	CAISGGAGYETQYF	TGTGCCATCAGTGGCGGAGCGGGGTACGAGACCCAGTACTTC
few	TRBJ1-2	TRBV6-2/TRBV6-3	NA	CASSYPDSHYGYTF	TGTGCCAGCAGTTACCCTGACAGTCACTATGGCTACACCTTC
NA	TRBJ1-5	TRBV6-6	NA	CASSYLDQPQHF	TGTGCCAGCAGTTACCTCGACCAGCCCCAGCATTTT
NA	TRBJ2-5	TRBV9	NA	CASTEGQNQETQYF	TGTGCCAGCACAGAGGGCCAAAACCAAGAGACCCAGTACTTC
many	TRBJ2-3	TRBV7-2	NA	CASSLRRTDTQYF	TGTGCCAGCAGCTTACGCCGCACAGATACGCAGTATTTT
few	TRBJ2-7	TRBV7-2	NA	CASSLTARYEQYF	TGTGCCAGCAGCTTGACAGCCCGCTACGAGCAGTACTTC
NA	TRBJ2-1	TRBV20-1	NA	CSAPRADPREEQFF	TGCAGTGCTCCGCGGGCGGACCCCCGGGAGGAGCAGTTCTTC
NA	TRBJ2-5	TRBV5-1	NA	CASSLEQGWETQYF	TGCGCCAGCAGCCTGGAGCAGGGCTGGGAGACCCAGTACTTC
few	TRBJ1-2	TRBV4-1	TRBD1	CASTSRTTQGAGGYTF	TGCGCCAGCACGTCTCGTACCACCCAGGGGGCGGGAGGCTACACCTTC
NA	TRBJ2-1	TRBV28	NA	CASSRPASYNEQFF	TGTGCCAGCAGCCGGCCCGCGTCCTACAATGAGCAGTTCTTC
few	TRBJ2-3	TRBV4-1	NA	CASSQEDKGPHTDTQYF	TGCGCCAGCAGCCAAGAGGATAAGGGGCCCCACACAGATACGCAGTATTTT
few	TRBJ2-1	TRBV20-1	TRBD1	CSAAGGRGLGNEQFF	TGCAGTGCGGCCGGGGGCAGGGGGCTTGGCAATGAGCAGTTCTTC
NA	TRBJ2-3	TRBV4-2	NA	CASSQTFGVSTDTQYF	TGTGCCAGCAGCCAAACTTTTGGAGTTAGCACAGATACGCAGTATTTT
few	TRBJ1-2	TRBV12-3/TRBV12-4	NA	CANSRQASTYGYTF	TGTGCCAACAGTCGACAGGCGTCGACCTATGGCTACACCTTC
few	TRBJ2-1	TRBV18	NA	CASSPLRGGNEQFF	TGTGCCAGCTCACCACTGAGGGGGGGAAATGAGCAGTTCTTC
NA	TRBJ2-2	TRBV20-1	NA	CSAKLQQNGELFF	TGCAGTGCCAAATTACAGCAGAACGGGGAGCTGTTTTTT
NA	TRBJ2-7	TRBV3-1	TRBD2	CASSPGLAKSSYEQYF	TGTGCCAGCAGCCCGGGACTAGCTAAGAGCTCCTACGAGCAGTACTTC
NA	TRBJ2-5	TRBV6-6	TRBD1	CASRDRGQEAQYF	TGTGCCAGCAGGGACAGGGGGCAGGAGGCCCAGTACTTC
NA	TRBJ2-2	TRBV27	NA	CASSLSWVTGELFF	TGTGCCAGCAGTTTAAGCTGGGTCACCGGGGAGCTGTTTTTT
NA	TRBJ2-5	TRBV15	NA	CATSRTTGRRETQYF	TGTGCCACCAGCAGAACGACGGGACGAAGAGAGACCCAGTACTTC
NA	TRBJ1-5	TRBV5-8	TRBD1	CASTPGQANQPQHF	TGTGCCAGCACCCCGGGACAGGCCAATCAGCCCCAGCATTTT
few	TRBJ1-2	TRBV12-3/TRBV12-4	NA	CASSPQQGRGGYTF	TGTGCCAGCAGTCCACAACAGGGTCGAGGAGGCTACACCTTC
NA	TRBJ2-7	TRBV20-1	TRBD2	CSAAGLASRYEQYF	TGCAGTGCGGCGGGACTAGCGAGTCGCTATGAGCAGTACTTC
few	TRBJ2-7	TRBV5-1	TRBD1	CASHGGDRAIGEQYF	TGCGCCAGCCATGGTGGGGACAGGGCGATCGGGGAGCAGTACTTC
many	TRBJ2-7	TRBV19	TRBD1	CASRPGTGLDEQYF	TGTGCCAGTAGACCCGGGACAGGGCTCGACGAGCAGTACTTC
NA	TRBJ2-1	TRBV28	NA	CASLTSYNEQFF	TGTGCCAGCCTGACTAGCTACAATGAGCAGTTCTTC
NA	TRBJ2-5	TRBV25-1	TRBD2	CASSEFLAGLETQYF	TGTGCCAGCAGTGAATTTCTAGCGGGGCTAGAGACCCAGTACTTC
NA	TRBJ2-7	TRBV20-1	NA	CSASRPGSSYEQYF	TGCAGTGCTAGCAGACCCGGGAGCTCCTACGAGCAGTACTTC
NA	TRBJ2-3	TRBV7-2	NA	CASSPSGPKGTDTQYF	TGTGCCAGCAGCCCCTCCGGGCCGAAAGGAACAGATACGCAGTATTTT
NA	TRBJ2-3	TRBV11-2	NA	CASSIGTLLLRDTQYF	TGTGCCAGCAGCATTGGGACTCTTCTTTTGAGGGATACGCAGTATTTT
few	TRBJ1-2	TRBV3-1	NA	CASSQGPYGYTF	TGTGCCAGCAGCCAAGGACCATATGGCTACACCTTC
many	TRBJ2-1	TRBV4-1	TRBD2	CASSQVAGGYNEQFF	TGTGCCAGCAGCCAAGTAGCGGGGGGGTACAATGAGCAGTTCTTC